Listed below are T cell receptor beta chains from one sample, sequenced in a study of early stage breast cancer tumors. The data were produced by immunoSEQ multiplex PCR, yet TCRdb's version contains in-frame clones alone and is incomplete. The data hold fewer than 35,000 clones, with more than 65% observed a single time. The sequencing sample was made of breast tumor tissue. The receptors here all came from a person aged 25 to 39 with breast cancer. CDR3s include the opening cysteine and the closing phenylalanine or tryptophan. Fields, in order: J gene, clone size, D gene, V gene, CDR3 DNA, CDR3 protein. A D gene is named only where the DNA matches it firmly. Part of the rows lack a size; the others show once, few, many or a class for expanded clones.

TRBJ2-2,few,.,TRBV4-1,TGCGCCAGCAGCCCGACACCGAACACCGGGGAGCTGTTTTTT,CASSPTPNTGELFF
TRBJ1-2,few,.,TRBV5-1,TGCGCCAGCAGCTTTACGGGGGGAGGCTACACCTTC,CASSFTGGGYTF
TRBJ2-7,.,TRBD2,TRBV5-5,TGTGCCAGCATCGATAGCGGGAGGGCATCCTACGAGCAGTACTTC,CASIDSGRASYEQYF
TRBJ2-7,.,TRBD2,TRBV19,TGTGCCAGTAGTCCCCTGATAGCGGGAGGGCGGCGCGAGCAGTACTTC,CASSPLIAGGRREQYF
TRBJ2-7,once,TRBD2,TRBV19,TGTGCCAGTAGTCTAACCGGGACTAGTCTCGACTCAACCTACGAGCAGTACTTC,CASSLTGTSLDSTYEQYF
TRBJ2-1,.,.,TRBV7-9,TGTGCCAGCAGCATACAGGGCCCCTACAATGAGCAGTTCTTC,CASSIQGPYNEQFF
TRBJ1-2,.,.,TRBV5-5,TGTGCCAGCAGCCCGGGGACCTATGGCTACACCTTC,CASSPGTYGYTF
TRBJ2-5,.,.,TRBV20-1,TGCAGTGCTAGACGAGAGACCCAGTACTTC,CSARRETQYF
TRBJ2-7,few,.,TRBV5-6,TGTGCCAGCAGCTTGGACGGGAGCGGAAGCTCCTACGAGCAGTACTTC,CASSLDGSGSSYEQYF
TRBJ2-7,.,.,TRBV2,TGTGCCAGCAGTCCCCTCGACAGCTCCTACGAGCAGTACTTC,CASSPLDSSYEQYF
TRBJ2-2,.,.,TRBV7-3,TGTGCCAGCAGCCTACAGGGAAGCGGGGAGCTGTTTTTT,CASSLQGSGELFF
TRBJ2-1,once,.,TRBV7-6,TGTGCCAGCAGCTTATCCAACCCGAATGAGCAGTTCTTC,CASSLSNPNEQFF
TRBJ2-1,.,TRBD2,TRBV11-2,TGTGCCAGCAGCTTCGGAACGACTAGCGGGAGGGCCCCCGACAATGAGCAGTTCTTC,CASSFGTTSGRAPDNEQFF
TRBJ2-6,.,.,TRBV18,TGTGCCAGCTCCCCGATGGGGGATGGGGCTGGGGCCAACGTCCTGACTTTC,CASSPMGDGAGANVLTF
TRBJ1-4,.,.,TRBV6-5,TGTGCCAGCAGTTACGGAGCCCCTAATGAAAAACTGTTTTTT,CASSYGAPNEKLFF
TRBJ2-7,.,.,TRBV2,TGTGCCAGCACGGAGCGGTGGGACGAGCAGTACTTC,CASTERWDEQYF
TRBJ1-5,.,TRBD1,TRBV7-9,TGTGCCAGCAGCCATGGACAGGGGCTCTATAGCAATCAGCCCCAGCATTTT,CASSHGQGLYSNQPQHF
TRBJ2-3,.,.,TRBV7-2,TGTGCCAGCAGCCCTAAGGACAGATACACAGATACGCAGTATTTT,CASSPKDRYTDTQYF
TRBJ1-1,few,.,TRBV20-1,TGCAGTGCTTCAGGGAGCACTGAAGCTTTCTTT,CSASGSTEAFF
TRBJ1-5,few,.,TRBV16,TGTGCCAGCAGCCCAGATTCGGCAGGGAGGGATCAGCCCCAGCATTTT,CASSPDSAGRDQPQHF
TRBJ2-7,few,TRBD1,TRBV2,TGTGCCAGCAGTTCGACAGGGGGAGCCTACGAGCAGTACTTC,CASSSTGGAYEQYF
TRBJ2-7,.,.,TRBV19,TGTGCCAGTAATCCAACCGGGGGCGCATTCCACGAGCAGTACTTC,CASNPTGGAFHEQYF